The 8 T cell receptor beta chains reported below all come from one sample, sequenced in a study of cytomegalovirus exposure and HLA in healthy donors. This table comes from immunoSEQ multiplex PCR, and its TCRdb copy is limited to in-frame clones, with some not included. The profile shows around 120,000 clones, about 90% of them singletons. Sequencing was carried out using PBMCs. These TCRs come from a woman under 30 in good health and CMV-seronegative.

This clone appeared once. This chain joins TRBV6-6 and TRBJ1-5; 9 nucleotides align to TRBD1. The V gene's germline CDR1 is MNHNY and CDR2 SVGAGI (reference sequence). The CDR3 is 13 amino acids. The V segment lost 8 bases and the J segment 7 bases; nucleotides outside the gene matches: 6. CDR3 nucleotides: TGTGCCAGCGGACAGGGGAGAGGACAGCCCCAGCATTTT. It translates to CASGQGRGQPQHF.

J is TRBJ1-1 and V is TRBV11-2; D gene unclear. From germline, CDR1 is SGHAT and CDR2 FQNNGV. The V and J ends lost 5 bases and 8 bases respectively, with 9 bases between them. The CDR3 has 11 residues. CDR3 loop: CASSLSTEAFF. In nucleotides, the CDR3 is TGTGCCAGCAGCCTAAGTACGGAAGCTTTCTTT. Full variable domain (missing parts from reference TRBV11-2 and TRBJ1-1): EAGVAQSPRYKIIEKRQSVAFWCNPISGHATLYWYQQILGQGPKLLIQFQNNGVVDDSQLPKDRFSAERLKGVDSTLKIQPAKLEDSAVYLCASSLSTEAFFGQGTRLTVV.

This rearrangement joins TRBV30 to TRBJ2-7, with D maybe TRBD2 (6 bases). The CDR3 is 14 amino acids. Per the germline V gene, CDR1 is GTSNPN and CDR2 is SVGIG (reference sequence). The V and J ends lost 2 bases and 3 bases respectively, with 14 bases between them. DNA of the CDR3: TGTGCCTGGAGTCCCCAGGGACTTATCTACGAGCAGTACTTC. As protein: CAWSPQGLIYEQYF. Variable domain in full (rest from reference TRBV30 and TRBJ2-7): SQTIHQWPATLVQPVGSPLSLECTVEGTSNPNLYWYRQAAGRGLQLLFYSVGIGQISSEVPQNLSASRPQDRQFILSSKKLLLSDSGFYLCAWSPQGLIYEQYFGPGTRLTVT.

This rearrangement joins TRBV28 to TRBJ2-3; TRBD2 matches 8 bases. The CDR3 contains 15 residues. Germline assignment: CDR1 MDHEN and CDR2 SYDVKM. Unmatched junction bases numbered 12, after V lost 7 bases and J lost 6 bases. The DNA of the CDR3 is TGTGCCAGCATCCGCCCCTTAGCGGGGACGGATACGCAGTATTTT. It specifies CASIRPLAGTDTQYF.

The gene calls are TRBV27 and TRBJ2-3; TRBD1 agrees at 9 bases. The ends lost 3 bases at V and 0 bases at J; junction bases unmatched: 1. This CDR3 spans 15 amino acids. CDR1 and CDR2 (germline): MNHEY, SMNVEV (reference sequence). Here the CDR3 DNA reads TGTGCCAGCAGTTTGGGACAGGGAAGCACAGATACGCAGTATTTT. The encoded protein is CASSLGQGSTDTQYF.

The J gene is TRBJ2-2, the V gene TRBV9; D possibly corresponds to TRBD2 (5 bases). Trimming took off 0 bases at V and 5 bases at J, with 17 bases between the two ends. Germline V gives CDR1 SGDLS, CDR2 YYNGEE. The CDR3 extends over 17 amino acids. The CDR3 loop reads CASSVGSWGATTGELFF. CDR3 coding DNA: TGTGCCAGCAGCGTAGGGAGTTGGGGAGCAACGACCGGGGAGCTGTTTTTT.

The chain employs TRBV5-1 and TRBJ2-7; D is possibly TRBD2 (5 bases). Germline V gene data show CDR1 as SGHRS and CDR2 as YFSETQ. V was trimmed by 7 bases and J by 0 bases, leaving 14 bases between them. The CDR3 length is 14 residues. The CDR3 DNA reads as TGCGCCAGCGGAGAGCGGTTCAGCTCCTACGAGCAGTACTTC. This gives the protein CASGERFSSYEQYF. Looking up the rest from reference TRBV5-1 and TRBJ2-7 gives the full variable domain: KAGVTQTPRYLIKTRGQQVTLSCSPISGHRSVSWYQQTPGQGLQFLFEYFSETQRNKGNFPGRFSGRQFSNSRSEMNVSTLELGDSALYLCASGERFSSYEQYFGPGTRLTVT.

The gene calls are TRBV7-9 and TRBJ2-7, with 11 bases that match TRBD2. This CDR3 spans 13 amino acids. Germline CDR1 is SEHNR and CDR2 is FQNEAQ (reference sequence). Unmatched junction bases numbered 5, after V lost 9 bases and J lost 4 bases. CDR3 protein: CASTSGSWYEQYF. CDR3 DNA: TGTGCCAGTACTAGCGGGAGTTGGTACGAGCAGTACTTC.